This T cell receptor (beta chain) was documented in a study of blood T cell repertoires in COVID-19 (dated by TCRdb to the early 2020s). General notes on the study: The collaborator samples originated in the United States, Italy and Spain and spanned the acute and convalescent phases of COVID-19. The material from the prospective study consisted of cDNA or gDNA derived from T cells, B-cell-depleted T cells, or PBMCs. Deeply sampled blood TCRbeta repertoires from subjects exposed to, actively infected with, or recovered from COVID-19 were included in the dataset. The repertoires were released in a freely available public database intended as a resource for research on the immune response to SARS-CoV-2. Samples were obtained from the ongoing ImmuneRACE study (first 160 participants) and from 1,254 subjects provided by 6 global collaborators. A de-identified subject ID, COVID-19 status, age in years and sex were almost always included in the sample metadata. Where available, HLA class I and class II types were taken from metadata supplied by the sample provider and were not determined by assay-based typing.

The research as a whole found: The amount of clinical and demographic metadata varied by source and participant and was provided uncurated.

TCRbeta CDR3 regions were amplified from genomic DNA by means of the immunoSEQ Assay, a bias-controlled multiplex PCR. As for how the authors treated the data: The number of nucleated cells in each sample was estimated from the amplification of reference gene primers within the assay. To quantify the absolute abundance of each unique TCRbeta CDR3 rearrangement, sequence reads were collapsed and filtered. For each sample, productive Simpson clonality was calculated by taking the square root of Simpson's diversity index across productive rearrangements. Drawn from immuneACCESS, this table holds only the in-frame rearrangements with V and J called that TCRdb kept. Clones are partly lost; checked studies trace under half to an unresolved V gene and leave the rest unexplained. For V, J and clone size, that table is used; D and trimming come from the DNA. For this sample there are 230,000 or so clones; roughly 90% appear just once. The top ten hold around 2.3% of the sample.

Relative to germline, V is missing 2 bases and J is missing 7 bases, with 5 bases of the junction outside any gene match. Including the terminal cysteine and phenylalanine, the CDR3 comprises 13 residues. CDR3 DNA is the only sequence kept; it has 39 bases, read in frame from the first base. Taken from the germline V gene, the CDR1 and CDR2 loops are SGHDT and YYEEEE. This clone was seen once. The clone's antigen remains unknown. Per-base quality was not reported, and no clone a single base away is much larger than it. At one collaborating source in Seattle, patients were enrolled during active infection and were followed longitudinally through the course of disease. Collaborating institutions collected whole blood in K2EDTA tubes following their own protocols. For TCRbeta analysis, collaborator samples were shipped as frozen whole blood, as isolated PBMCs, or as DNA extracted from either sample type.

Sequences were obtained from peripheral blood. The source is a woman between 55 and 75 years old with COVID-19, enrolled during active disease. The chain joins TRBV5-6 to TRBJ1-1; TRBD1 aligns with 7 central bases. The CDR3 reads CASSFTAGGEAFF. The DNA reads TGTGCCAGCAGCTTTACGGCAGGGGGTGAAGCTTTCTTT.